Sequencing of this T cell receptor beta chain was carried out in a study of T cell repertoires in cytomegalovirus infection. Overall study context: It was the public TCR beta signatures that indicated both CMV infection and matching HLA type.

There are a few counts of this clonotype. Antigen unknown. V was pared by 1 base and J by 4 bases, with 17 bases between. This CDR3 region has 16 residues. CDR1 is LNHNV, CDR2 YYDKDF, per germline (reference sequence). TCRdb reanalysed the reads using MiXCR and keeps one entry per CDR3 protein. Here the sample spans 250,000 to 300,000 distinct CDR3 sequences, under 30% being singletons. The study's findings and limits: HLA-C-restricted CMV clonotypes gave the most frequent clonotype in two of eight donors. Cumulative public TCR beta family frequency identified CMV carriers with the relevant HLA.

Specimen: PBMCs. This TCR was recovered from a human donor in good health (CMV status not recorded). Some clones in this sample may be carry-over from other donors' samples. This chain joins TRBV15 and TRBJ2-7; perhaps D is TRBD1 or TRBD2 (5 bases each). The CDR3 here is CATSRGGDPSAYEQYF. For the CDR3, the DNA is TGTGCCACCAGCAGAGGAGGGGACCCCTCCGCGTACGAGCAGTACTTC.